This is a list of T cell receptor beta chains from one sample in a study of cytomegalovirus exposure and HLA in healthy donors. Libraries were prepared by immunoSEQ multiplex PCR; TCRdb keeps only in-frame clonotypes and omits some of them. The table has 170,000 or so clones, roughly 85% seen once; the top ten hold under 0.75%. Material for sequencing was PBMCs. All receptors derive from a woman aged 40-49 years in good health and CMV-seronegative. Each CDR3 is given with its conserved first and last residue. The order of the fields is V gene, J gene, CDR3 protein.

V gene: TRBV7-8
J gene: TRBJ2-3
CDR3 protein: CASSRLAGGVDTQYF

V gene: TRBV7-9
J gene: TRBJ2-1
CDR3 protein: CASSLPDRDNEQFF

V gene: TRBV6-5
J gene: TRBJ1-1
CDR3 protein: CASSSQGGTEAFF

V gene: TRBV5-1
J gene: TRBJ1-3
CDR3 protein: CASSLAGTGSSGNTIYF

V gene: TRBV5-6
J gene: TRBJ2-1
CDR3 protein: CASSLGTGYRMEQFF

V gene: TRBV6-6
J gene: TRBJ2-1
CDR3 protein: CASSRLAGVREQFF

V gene: TRBV30
J gene: TRBJ1-1
CDR3 protein: CAWSWGPVGMNTEAFF

V gene: TRBV7-9
J gene: TRBJ2-5
CDR3 protein: CASSRGQGGETQYF

V gene: TRBV11-3
J gene: TRBJ1-1
CDR3 protein: CASSLDGRDTEAFF

V gene: TRBV6-6
J gene: TRBJ2-7
CDR3 protein: CASSNPTSSLGGEQYF

V gene: TRBV5-1
J gene: TRBJ2-1
CDR3 protein: CASSQTSANNEQFF

V gene: TRBV19
J gene: TRBJ1-4
CDR3 protein: CASSTTDLGDEKLFF

V gene: TRBV28
J gene: TRBJ1-5
CDR3 protein: CASSSDPQGSYQPQHF

V gene: TRBV4-1
J gene: TRBJ2-3
CDR3 protein: CASSQDSGLGAGTDTQYF

V gene: TRBV9
J gene: TRBJ2-7
CDR3 protein: CASSVPIKTSQVSSAPYEQYF

V gene: TRBV29-1
J gene: TRBJ1-6
CDR3 protein: CSVATGGMDSPLHF

V gene: TRBV4-1
J gene: TRBJ2-2
CDR3 protein: CASSQVMSGGELFF

V gene: TRBV15
J gene: TRBJ2-1
CDR3 protein: CATSRPGGGEQFF

V gene: TRBV5-4
J gene: TRBJ1-2
CDR3 protein: CASSFMDREYYGYTF

V gene: TRBV5-1
J gene: TRBJ2-3
CDR3 protein: CASSLGGPDTQYF

V gene: TRBV2
J gene: TRBJ1-2
CDR3 protein: CASSEAATGVCGYTF

V gene: TRBV9
J gene: TRBJ2-2
CDR3 protein: CASSVGLTGELFF

V gene: TRBV5-8
J gene: TRBJ1-5
CDR3 protein: CASSLARVSGGRPQHF

V gene: TRBV7-3
J gene: TRBJ2-3
CDR3 protein: CASSPRPAATDTQYF

V gene: TRBV5-1
J gene: TRBJ2-7
CDR3 protein: CASSFDRLSEQYF

V gene: TRBV10-2
J gene: TRBJ2-1
CDR3 protein: CASKQREYYNEQFF

V gene: TRBV11-3
J gene: TRBJ2-7
CDR3 protein: CASSLDPGGTYEQYF

V gene: TRBV4-1
J gene: TRBJ2-5
CDR3 protein: CASSQRTSGVETQYF

V gene: TRBV18
J gene: TRBJ1-4
CDR3 protein: CASSPKPLGAANEKLFF

V gene: TRBV30
J gene: TRBJ2-7
CDR3 protein: CAWSVGGTGGNEQYF

V gene: TRBV5-1
J gene: TRBJ1-3
CDR3 protein: CASSPDRLRNTIYF

V gene: TRBV5-4
J gene: TRBJ2-5
CDR3 protein: CASSLAYRGDPRETQYF

V gene: TRBV4-2
J gene: TRBJ2-7
CDR3 protein: CASSQDWSGYEQYF

V gene: TRBV9
J gene: TRBJ1-4
CDR3 protein: CASSVGGSGEKLFF

V gene: TRBV5-6
J gene: TRBJ1-1
CDR3 protein: CASSQLWDTEAFF

V gene: TRBV4-2
J gene: TRBJ2-2
CDR3 protein: CASSQGGVLDTGELFF

V gene: TRBV7-9
J gene: TRBJ1-1
CDR3 protein: CASRPGNTEAFF

V gene: TRBV9
J gene: TRBJ2-7
CDR3 protein: CASSATGSTYEQYF

V gene: TRBV5-1
J gene: TRBJ2-4
CDR3 protein: CASSLTSGGDIQYF

V gene: TRBV19
J gene: TRBJ1-4
CDR3 protein: CASSIGGTGTGGRGTNEKLFF

V gene: TRBV10-3
J gene: TRBJ1-4
CDR3 protein: CAISERDRDEKLFF

V gene: TRBV7-9
J gene: TRBJ1-2
CDR3 protein: CASSFGVGQADGYTF

V gene: TRBV11-3
J gene: TRBJ1-5
CDR3 protein: CASSSLPTEYNQPQHF

V gene: TRBV14
J gene: TRBJ2-7
CDR3 protein: CASSQVRGYEQYF

V gene: TRBV6-1
J gene: TRBJ1-2
CDR3 protein: CASTTGTGTLYGYTF

V gene: TRBV5-4
J gene: TRBJ2-1
CDR3 protein: CASSLPPRGYNEQFF